This paragraph reports one TCR beta chain. The data derive from a study of technical replicates of blood from a handful of donors. CDR1 is SEHNR, CDR2 FQNEAQ, per germline (reference sequence). Trimming pared 5 bases from V and 3 bases from J, leaving 13 bases between. The CDR3 loop spans 15 amino acids. Sequencing used immunoSEQ multiplex PCR; TCRdb keeps in-frame clones, though not all of them. The repertoire includes more than 90,000 clones, roughly 95% of them detected once, and 0.3% to 0.35% sits in the top ten. The sequence was obtained from a human donor in good health. The source material was T cells isolated from PBMCs. The chain employs TRBV7-9 and TRBJ2-2, with D maybe TRBD2 (6 bases). CDR3: CASSRDSRYTGELFF. CDR3 coding DNA: TGTGCCAGCAGCCGGGACTCGCGGTACACCGGGGAGCTGTTTTTT.